Given below is one TCR beta chain in context. Its target antigen remains unknown. Qualities for individual bases were not recorded, and no much larger clone is one base off. The immunoSEQ Assay, a bias-controlled multiplex PCR, was used to amplify TCRbeta CDR3 regions from genomic DNA. The paper's data handling went like this. The number of nucleated cells in each sample was estimated from the amplification of reference gene primers within the assay. To quantify the absolute abundance of each unique TCRbeta CDR3 rearrangement, sequence reads were collapsed and filtered. For each sample, productive Simpson clonality was calculated as the square root of Simpson's diversity index across productive rearrangements. TCRdb holds this immuneACCESS table with in-frame rearrangements only. Some clones are missing; in checked studies, unresolved V genes explain under half, and the rest has no known cause. For V, J and clone size, that table is used; D and trimming come from the DNA. The sample table holds tens of thousands of clones, of which 88% were seen once. Under 6.5% of the sample belongs to the ten largest clones.

Whole blood was collected in K2EDTA tubes by collaborating institutions according to the institutions' own protocols. Collaborator samples were shipped for TCRbeta analysis as frozen whole blood, isolated PBMCs, or DNA extracted from either sample type. This sample is part of a study of blood T cell repertoires in COVID-19 (dated by TCRdb to the early 2020s). Regarding the study in general: The collaborator samples originated in the United States, Italy and Spain and spanned the acute and convalescent phases of COVID-19. The repertoires were released in a freely available public database meant as a resource for research on the immune response to SARS-CoV-2. Deeply sampled blood TCRbeta repertoires from subjects exposed to, actively infected with, or recovered from COVID-19 were included in the dataset. Sample metadata almost always included a de-identified subject ID, COVID-19 status, age in years and sex. Where HLA class I and class II types were available, the types were taken from metadata supplied by the sample provider, not from assay-based typing. The prospective study material was composed of cDNA or gDNA derived from T cells, B-cell-depleted T cells, or PBMCs. The samples were drawn from the first 160 participants of the ongoing ImmuneRACE study and from 1,200 or so subjects provided by 6 global collaborators. General findings and caveats noted by the study authors: Clinical and demographic metadata were provided uncurated, with the amount varying by source and participant.

The germline V gene (reference sequence) supplies CDR1 LGHDT and CDR2 YNNKEL. Cut back by 6 bases and 0 bases, the V and J ends lie 12 bases apart. The CDR3 spans 15 residues, from the cysteine through the phenylalanine. The retained sequence is limited to the CDR3, 45 bases, with the frame set at the first base. The source material was peripheral blood. This receptor was obtained from a man aged 45 to 65 with active COVID-19. Recombination linked TRBV3-1 (or the pseudogene TRBV3-2) to TRBJ1-3; TRBD1 is a weak D gene call, 6 bases matching. The bases read TGTGCCAGCAGTCAGGCGGGGGCCTCTGGAAACACCATATATTTT. Its coded protein is CASSQAGASGNTIYF.